The 28 T cell receptor beta chains listed next were all sequenced from one sample in a study of blood T cell repertoires in COVID-19. Sequencing was performed with immunoSEQ multiplex PCR; in TCRdb, only in-frame clones are kept and a portion is missing. The top ten clones hold about 5% of a sample with around 260,000 clones, 75% to 90% of them seen once. Material for sequencing was peripheral blood. Every receptor here comes from a man between 60 and 75 years old who had recovered from COVID-19.

The rearrangement joins TRBV28 to TRBJ1-5, with 7 positions matching TRBD1. The V segment lost 5 bases and the J segment 3 bases; nucleotides outside the gene matches: 13. The germline CDR1 and CDR2 sequences are MDHEN and SYDVKM. The CDR3 has 17 residues. CDR3 in amino acids: CASSPTGVPRSNQPQHF. Here the CDR3 DNA reads TGTGCCAGCAGTCCCACAGGGGTCCCTCGCTCCAATCAGCCCCAGCATTTT.

This clone appeared once. The rearrangement links TRBV18 to TRBJ2-5, with a tentative D call TRBD1 (5 bases). The CDR3 has 14 amino acids. From germline, CDR1 is KGHSH and CDR2 LQKENI. Trimming pared 3 bases from V and 2 bases from J, leaving 10 bases between. The CDR3 DNA reads as TGTGCCAGCTCACCTCAGGGCGAGCAAGAGACCCAGTACTTC. Protein product: CASSPQGEQETQYF.

The chain employs TRBV2 and TRBJ2-1, with a possible D match to TRBD2 (6 bases). Trimming took off 0 bases at V and 5 bases at J, with 14 bases between the two ends. The CDR3 length is 16 residues. Per the germline V gene, CDR1 is SNHLY and CDR2 is FYNNEI. The CDR3 sequence is CASSEARGGADNEQFF. DNA of the CDR3: TGTGCCAGCAGTGAAGCGCGGGGCGGGGCGGACAATGAGCAGTTCTTC. Full variable domain (remainder filled in from reference TRBV2 and TRBJ2-1): EPEVTQTPSHQVTQMGQEVILRCVPISNHLYFYWYRQILGQKVEFLVSFYNNEISEKSEIFDDQFSVERPDGSNFTLKIRSTKLEDSAMYFCASSEARGGADNEQFFGPGTRLTVL.

The sample holds one count of this clone. The V gene is TRBV30, the J gene TRBJ1-5; D is possibly TRBD1 (6 bases). Germline loops: CDR1 GTSNPN, CDR2 SVGIG (reference sequence). Between the trimmed V and J ends, which lost 3 bases and 5 bases, there was a span of 17 bases. The CDR3 runs to 15 residues. The CDR3 region is CAWSTKQGIDQPQHF. The CDR3 coding sequence is TGTGCCTGGAGCACTAAACAGGGCATCGATCAGCCCCAGCATTTT.

In its sample, this clone was seen a few times. The chain carries TRBV3-1 (or the pseudogene TRBV3-2) and TRBJ1-5; 8 bases agree with TRBD1. V dropped 1 base and J dropped 11; count of bases not matched to a gene: 4. Germline-derived CDR1 and CDR2 are LGHDT and YNNKEL (reference sequence). CDR3 length: 13 residues. This CDR3 is CASSQGTGKAQHF. CDR3 nucleotides: TGTGCCAGCAGCCAAGGGACAGGGAAGGCCCAGCATTTT.

The table lists this clone with a count of one. This chain joins TRBV19 and TRBJ1-4; 9 bases agree with TRBD1. Germline assignment: CDR1 LNHDA and CDR2 SQIVND (reference sequence). The V and J ends lost 5 bases and 5 bases, in that order; junction bases with no gene match: 6. The CDR3 loop spans 15 amino acids. For the CDR3, the DNA is TGTGCCAGTAGTGCCTCCGGGACAGGGAATGAAAAACTGTTTTTT. It is translated as CASSASGTGNEKLFF.

Only one count was recorded for this clone. CDR3: CAISPGQYEQYF. The CDR3 DNA follows: TGTGCCATCAGCCCCGGACAATACGAGCAGTACTTC. The V and J genes are TRBV10-3 and TRBJ2-7; a weak D match, TRBD1 (5 bases). The length of the CDR3 is 12 residues. Germline V lookup: CDR1 ENHRY, CDR2 SYGVKD. V was trimmed by 6 bases and J by 4 bases, leaving 10 bases between them.

The chain couples TRBV5-1 to TRBJ2-5; D gene unclear. V was trimmed by 0 bases and J by 1 base, leaving 10 bases between them. CDR1 and CDR2 (germline): SGHRS, YFSETQ. The CDR3 totals 15 residues. The CDR3 nucleotides are TGCGCCAGCAGCTTGGGCGGAGTGATCCAAGAGACCCAGTACTTC. Protein product: CASSLGGVIQETQYF. Complete variable domain (other parts from reference TRBV5-1 and TRBJ2-5): KAGVTQTPRYLIKTRGQQVTLSCSPISGHRSVSWYQQTPGQGLQFLFEYFSETQRNKGNFPGRFSGRQFSNSRSEMNVSTLELGDSALYLCASSLGGVIQETQYFGPGTRLLVL.

This chain joins TRBV4-1 and TRBJ1-6; TRBD1 is a possible D gene (5 bases). Germline V gene lookup returns CDR1 MGHRA and CDR2 YSYEKL. The CDR3 consists of 15 residues. Trimming took off 4 bases at V and 10 bases at J, with 17 bases between the two ends. CDR3 nucleotide sequence: TGCGCCAGCAGCCCGGAGGGGCCGGTTCGGTCACCCCTCCACTTT. It translates to CASSPEGPVRSPLHF.

The chain is built from TRBV2 and TRBJ1-2, with 7 bases fitting TRBD1. V lost 7 bases, J lost 8 bases, and 7 bases stayed unmatched. Germline assignment: CDR1 SNHLY and CDR2 FYNNEI. The CDR3 spans 12 residues. In DNA form, the CDR3 reads TGTGCCAGCACGGGCAGGGGGTACGGCTACACCTTC. It is translated as CASTGRGYGYTF.

The chain links TRBV19 to TRBJ2-2, with a tentative D call TRBD1 (7 bases). This CDR3 region has 14 residues. The V end was cut by 7 bases, the J end by 6 bases, with 15 bases between. CDR1 is LNHDA, CDR2 SQIVND, per germline (reference sequence). DNA of the CDR3: TGTGCCAGTACTACAGGGGAGGACGCCGGGGAGCTGTTTTTT. This sequence encodes CASTTGEDAGELFF.

The chain carries TRBV27 and TRBJ1-6, with D uncertain. The ends were cut back, 3 bases at V and 6 bases at J, with 6 bases in the middle. CDR1 MNHEY and CDR2 SMNVEV come from the germline V gene (reference sequence). The CDR3 is 13 amino acids. CDR3 nucleotides: TGTGCCAGCAGTTTTGCGGTTAATTCACCCCTCCACTTT. It encodes CASSFAVNSPLHF.

This clone has a single count. The gene calls are TRBV27 and TRBJ2-7; TRBD1 aligns across 8 bases. Per the germline V gene, CDR1 is MNHEY and CDR2 is SMNVEV (reference sequence). The J segment lost 0 bases and the V segment lost 6 bases, leaving 10 bases of the junction unmatched. The CDR3 length is 16 residues. CDR3 loop: CASRHPRGQDSYEQYF. CDR3 DNA: TGTGCCAGCAGACATCCCCGGGGACAGGACTCCTACGAGCAGTACTTC.

V usage is TRBV5-1 and J usage is TRBJ2-7; tentative D call: TRBD2 (5 bases). The germline V gene has CDR1 SGHRS and CDR2 YFSETQ. With 0 bases removed from V and 5 bases from J, the gap between germline ends came to 15 bases. This CDR3 is 15 amino acids long. Here the CDR3 reads CASSLAEAPLHEQYF. DNA for the CDR3: TGCGCCAGCAGCTTGGCGGAGGCCCCCCTCCACGAGCAGTACTTC.

The rearrangement joins TRBV19 to TRBJ2-7; unclear D gene. The CDR3 is 13 amino acids. Per the germline V gene, CDR1 is LNHDA and CDR2 is SQIVND (reference sequence). V was cut by 5 bases and J by 7 bases, with 15 bases left in between. This chain's CDR3 is CASSEELRWEQYF. The CDR3 DNA follows: TGTGCCAGTAGTGAAGAGTTACGTTGGGAGCAGTACTTC.

The chain has TRBV19 and TRBJ1-1; no definite D call. Trimming pared 3 bases from V and 1 base from J, leaving 9 bases between. The length of the CDR3 is 14 residues. Germline assignment: CDR1 LNHDA and CDR2 SQIVND (reference sequence). The DNA of the CDR3 is TGTGCCAGTAGTATGGCCGGGAAGAACACTGAAGCTTTCTTT. This gives the protein CASSMAGKNTEAFF.

V gene TRBV6-2 or TRBV6-3 combines with J gene TRBJ2-5, with D possibly TRBD2 on 6 matching bases. The germline CDR1 and CDR2 sequences are MNHEY and SVGEGT. V gave up 2 bases and J gave up 4 bases, with 14 bases separating them. CDR3 length: 15 residues. CDR3 bases: TGTGCCAGCAGTTACATGGCGGGGCCCAGAGAGACCCAGTACTTC. Amino acids: CASSYMAGPRETQYF.

This rearrangement joins TRBV12-5 to TRBJ2-2, with D possibly being TRBD1 (6 bases). V shed 3 bases and J shed 0 bases, with 17 bases lying between them. The CDR3 extends over 18 amino acids. Germline V gene data show CDR1 as LGHNT and CDR2 as FRNRAP. The chain's CDR3 is CASGFQTLGTSNTGELFF. In nucleotides, the CDR3 is TGTGCTAGTGGTTTCCAAACCCTCGGGACATCGAACACCGGGGAGCTGTTTTTT.

This clone was recorded a few times. J is TRBJ1-1 and V is TRBV10-1; D is ambiguous. The V end was cut by 4 bases, the J end by 1 base, with 7 bases between. Germline-derived CDR1 and CDR2 are WNHNN and SYGVQD (reference sequence). The CDR3 is 13 amino acids. CDR3 sequence: CASSASTNTEAFF. CDR3 sequence (DNA): TGCGCCAGCAGTGCCAGTACGAACACTGAAGCTTTCTTT.

This clone was seen only a few times. The chain couples TRBV27 to TRBJ1-5; D is unclear. CDR1 MNHEY and CDR2 SMNVEV come from the germline V gene (reference sequence). The CDR3 is 16 residues long. V lost 11 bases and J lost 5, with 25 bases in between. The CDR3 protein is CASWRLGEGGDQPQHF. The CDR3 DNA sequence: TGTGCCTCCTGGAGGTTGGGAGAGGGAGGCGATCAGCCCCAGCATTTT.

The V gene is TRBV15, the J gene TRBJ2-2; D is ambiguous. CDR1 is LNHNV, CDR2 YYDKDF, per germline (reference sequence). The CDR3 has 13 residues. The ends were cut back, 0 bases at V and 6 bases at J, with 5 bases in the middle. The CDR3 spells CATSRDTAGELFF. The CDR3 DNA is TGTGCCACCAGCAGAGATACGGCCGGGGAGCTGTTTTTT.

This chain connects TRBV19 to TRBJ1-5, with 8 bases matching TRBD1. Germline CDR1 is LNHDA and CDR2 is SQIVND (reference sequence). Trimming removed 6 bases from V and 4 bases from J; junction bases left unmatched: 8. The CDR3 is 15 amino acids. For the CDR3, the DNA is TGTGCCAGTAGCTCGTTACAGGGGGGAAATCAGCCCCAGCATTTT. Its protein is CASSSLQGGNQPQHF.

This clone was picked up one time. This chain connects TRBV7-9 to TRBJ2-5; D call uncertain. CDR3 length: 11 residues. The V and J ends lost 4 bases and 5 bases respectively, with 5 bases between them. The germline V gene encodes CDR1 SEHNR and CDR2 FQNEAQ (reference sequence). CDR3 region: CASSSRETQYF. DNA of the CDR3: TGTGCCAGCAGCTCCCGGGAGACCCAGTACTTC.

The chain uses TRBV29-1 and TRBJ1-1, with 8 positions matching TRBD1. V shed 7 bases and J 4 bases; nucleotides not matched to a gene: 8. This CDR3 is built from 13 residues. Germline values: CDR1 SQVTM, CDR2 ANQGSEA. In DNA, the CDR3 is TGCAGCGGGGACCGACAGGGGAGCACTGAAGCTTTCTTT. It translates to CSGDRQGSTEAFF.

The J gene is TRBJ1-2, the V gene TRBV12-3 or TRBV12-4; tentatively, D is TRBD1 (5 bases). The V gene lost 3 bases and the J gene lost 4 bases, with 9 bases spanning the gap. The CDR3 is 13 amino acids. The CDR3 coding sequence is TGTGCCAGCAGTTTCTCCAGGGCCTATGGCTACACCTTC. It encodes CASSFSRAYGYTF.

This clone was seen a single time. The chain carries TRBV10-2 and TRBJ2-7, with D perhaps TRBD1 (6 bases). With 3 bases removed from V and 4 bases from J, the gap between germline ends came to 10 bases. The CDR3 sequence is 13 residues long. Germline V gene lookup returns CDR1 WSHSY and CDR2 SAAADI. This CDR3 is CASSDPGVYEQYF. The CDR3 DNA follows: TGCGCCAGCAGTGACCCAGGGGTATACGAGCAGTACTTC.

The rearrangement joins TRBV6-5 to TRBJ1-5; TRBD1 aligns across 7 bases. CDR1 and CDR2 from the germline V gene are MNHEY and SVGAGI. V gave up 6 bases and J gave up 7 bases; unmatched junction bases: 6. The CDR3 totals 13 residues. In DNA form, the CDR3 reads TGTGCCAGCAGCGGGACAGCCAGACAGCCCCAGCATTTT. Encoded protein: CASSGTARQPQHF.

This clone was detected a few times. A read error may account for a junction end that differs from germline. The rearrangement joins TRBV6-5 to TRBJ1-1; D not certain. CDR1 and CDR2 from the germline V gene are MNHEY and SVGAGI. The CDR3 covers 12 residues. This CDR3 is CASSSRGRAALF. CDR3 in DNA: TGTGCCAGCAGTTCCCGGGGAAGGGCGGCGCTCTTT.